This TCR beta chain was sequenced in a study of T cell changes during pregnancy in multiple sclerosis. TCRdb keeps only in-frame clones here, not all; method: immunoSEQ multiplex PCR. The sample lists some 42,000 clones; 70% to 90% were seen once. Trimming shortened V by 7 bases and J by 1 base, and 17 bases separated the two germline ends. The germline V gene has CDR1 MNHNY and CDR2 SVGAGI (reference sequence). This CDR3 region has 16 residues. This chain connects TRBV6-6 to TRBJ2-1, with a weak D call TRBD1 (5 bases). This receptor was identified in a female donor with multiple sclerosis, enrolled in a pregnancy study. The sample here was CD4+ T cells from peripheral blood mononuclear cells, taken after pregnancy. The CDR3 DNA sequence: TGTGCCAGCAACGACCCAGGGTCGAATTCCTACAATGAGCAGTTCTTC. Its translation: CASNDPGSNSYNEQFF.